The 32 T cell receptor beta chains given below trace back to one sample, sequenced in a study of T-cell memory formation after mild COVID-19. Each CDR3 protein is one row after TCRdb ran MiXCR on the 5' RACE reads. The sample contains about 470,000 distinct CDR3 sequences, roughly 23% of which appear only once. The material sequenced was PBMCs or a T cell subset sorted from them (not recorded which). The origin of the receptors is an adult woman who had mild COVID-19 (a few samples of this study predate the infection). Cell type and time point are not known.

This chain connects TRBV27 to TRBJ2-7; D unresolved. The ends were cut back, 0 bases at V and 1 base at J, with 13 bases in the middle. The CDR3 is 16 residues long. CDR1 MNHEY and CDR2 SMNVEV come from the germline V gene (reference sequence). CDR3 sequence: CASSLSNPGISYEQYF. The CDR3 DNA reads TGTGCCAGCAGTTTATCGAACCCGGGCATTTCCTACGAGCAGTACTTC.

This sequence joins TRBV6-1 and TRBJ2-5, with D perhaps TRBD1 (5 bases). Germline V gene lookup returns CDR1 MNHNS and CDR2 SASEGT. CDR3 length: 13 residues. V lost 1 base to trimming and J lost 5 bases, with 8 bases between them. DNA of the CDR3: TGTGCCAGCAGTGAAGACAGGCCTGAGACCCAGTACTTC. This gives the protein CASSEDRPETQYF.

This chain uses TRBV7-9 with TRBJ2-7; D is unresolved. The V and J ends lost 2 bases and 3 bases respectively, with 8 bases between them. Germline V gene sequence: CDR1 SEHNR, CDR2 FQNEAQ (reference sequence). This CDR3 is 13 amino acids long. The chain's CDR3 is CASSLLPVYEQYF. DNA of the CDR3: TGTGCCAGCAGCTTATTGCCAGTCTACGAGCAGTACTTC.

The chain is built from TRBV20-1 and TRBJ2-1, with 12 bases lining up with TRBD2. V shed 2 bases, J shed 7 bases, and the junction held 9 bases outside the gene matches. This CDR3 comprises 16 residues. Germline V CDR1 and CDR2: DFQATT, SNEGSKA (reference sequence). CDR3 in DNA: TGCAGTGCTAGACTAGCGGGAGGGCCGAAGGAGAATGAGCAGTTCTTC. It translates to CSARLAGGPKENEQFF.

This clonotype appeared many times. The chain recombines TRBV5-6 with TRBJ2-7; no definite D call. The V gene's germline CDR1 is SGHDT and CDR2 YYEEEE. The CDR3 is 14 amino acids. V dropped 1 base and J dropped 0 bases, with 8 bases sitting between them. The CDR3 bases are TGTGCCAGCAGCTTGCGTCCATCCTCCTACGAGCAGTACTTC. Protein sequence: CASSLRPSSYEQYF.

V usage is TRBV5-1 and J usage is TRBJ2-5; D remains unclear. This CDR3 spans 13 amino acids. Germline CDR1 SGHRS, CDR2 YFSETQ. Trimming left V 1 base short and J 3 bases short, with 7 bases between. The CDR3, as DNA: TGCGCCAGCAGCTTGTGGACGAAAGAGACCCAGTACTTC. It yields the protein CASSLWTKETQYF.

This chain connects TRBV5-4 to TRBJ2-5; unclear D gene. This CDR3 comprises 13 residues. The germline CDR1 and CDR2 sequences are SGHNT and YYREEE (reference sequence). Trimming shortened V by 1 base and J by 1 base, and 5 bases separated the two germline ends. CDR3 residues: CASSLTTQETQYF. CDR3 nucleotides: TGTGCCAGCAGCTTGACGACCCAAGAGACCCAGTACTTC.

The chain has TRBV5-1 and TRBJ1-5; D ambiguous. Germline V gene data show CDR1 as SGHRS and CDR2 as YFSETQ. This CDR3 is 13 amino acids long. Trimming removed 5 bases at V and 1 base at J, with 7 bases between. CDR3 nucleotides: TGCGCCAGCAGATTCGACAGCAATCAGCCCCAGCATTTT. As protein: CASRFDSNQPQHF.

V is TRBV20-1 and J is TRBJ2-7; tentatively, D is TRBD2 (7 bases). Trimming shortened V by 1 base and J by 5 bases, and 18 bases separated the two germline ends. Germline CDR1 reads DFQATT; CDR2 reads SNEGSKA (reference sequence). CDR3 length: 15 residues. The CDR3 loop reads CSARGLGGVRNEQYF. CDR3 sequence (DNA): TGCAGTGCTAGAGGGTTAGGGGGGGTTCGAAACGAGCAGTACTTC.

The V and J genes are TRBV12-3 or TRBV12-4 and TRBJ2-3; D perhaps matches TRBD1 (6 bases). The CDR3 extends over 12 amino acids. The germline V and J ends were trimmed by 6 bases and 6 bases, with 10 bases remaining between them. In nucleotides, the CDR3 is TGTGCCAGCAGACCAACAGGGGATACGCAGTATTTT. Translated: CASRPTGDTQYF.

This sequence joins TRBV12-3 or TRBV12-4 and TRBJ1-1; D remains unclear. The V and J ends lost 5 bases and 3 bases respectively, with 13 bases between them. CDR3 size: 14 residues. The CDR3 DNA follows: TGTGCCAGCAGTCAGCGGGTCCGAGACACTGAAGCTTTCTTT. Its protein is CASSQRVRDTEAFF.

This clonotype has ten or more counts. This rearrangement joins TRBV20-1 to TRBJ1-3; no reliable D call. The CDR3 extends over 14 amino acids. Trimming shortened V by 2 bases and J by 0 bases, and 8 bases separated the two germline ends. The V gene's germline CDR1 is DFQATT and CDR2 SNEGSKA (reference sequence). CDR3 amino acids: CSARMGYSGNTIYF. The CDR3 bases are TGCAGTGCTAGAATGGGTTACTCTGGAAACACCATATATTTT.

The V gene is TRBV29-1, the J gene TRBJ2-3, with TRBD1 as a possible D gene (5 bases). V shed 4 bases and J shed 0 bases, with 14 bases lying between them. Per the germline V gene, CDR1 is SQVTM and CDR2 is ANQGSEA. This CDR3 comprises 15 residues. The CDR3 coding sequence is TGCAGCGTTGTCCTGACAGAGACTAGCACAGATACGCAGTATTTT. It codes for CSVVLTETSTDTQYF.

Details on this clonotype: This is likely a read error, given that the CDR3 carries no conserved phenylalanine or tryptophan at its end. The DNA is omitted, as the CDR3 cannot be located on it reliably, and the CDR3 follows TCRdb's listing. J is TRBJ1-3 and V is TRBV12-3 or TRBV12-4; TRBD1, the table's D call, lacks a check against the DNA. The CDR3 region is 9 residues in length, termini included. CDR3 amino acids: CASSKTGQA.

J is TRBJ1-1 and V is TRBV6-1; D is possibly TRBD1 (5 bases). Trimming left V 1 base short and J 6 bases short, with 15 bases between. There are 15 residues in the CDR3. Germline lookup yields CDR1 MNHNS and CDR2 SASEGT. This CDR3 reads CASSEDLGRVSEAFF. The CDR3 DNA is TGTGCCAGCAGTGAAGATCTGGGGCGCGTCTCTGAAGCTTTCTTT.

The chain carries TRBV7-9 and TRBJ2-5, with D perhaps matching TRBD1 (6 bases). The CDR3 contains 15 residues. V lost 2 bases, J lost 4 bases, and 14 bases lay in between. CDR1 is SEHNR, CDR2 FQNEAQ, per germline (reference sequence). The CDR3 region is CASSLRRQEPETQYF. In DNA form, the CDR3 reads TGTGCCAGCAGCTTAAGAAGACAGGAACCAGAGACCCAGTACTTC. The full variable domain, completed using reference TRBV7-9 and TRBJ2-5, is DTGVSQNPRHKITKRGQNVTFRCDPISEHNRLYWYRQTLGQGPEFLTYFQNEAQLEKSRLLSDRFSAERPKGSFSTLEIQRTEQGDSAMYLCASSLRRQEPETQYFGPGTRLLVL.

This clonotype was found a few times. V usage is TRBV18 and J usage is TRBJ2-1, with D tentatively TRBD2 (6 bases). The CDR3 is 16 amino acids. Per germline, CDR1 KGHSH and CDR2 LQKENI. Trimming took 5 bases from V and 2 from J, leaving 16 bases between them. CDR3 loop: CASSAPRRTTYNEQFF. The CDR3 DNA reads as TGTGCCAGCTCAGCCCCGAGGCGGACTACCTACAATGAGCAGTTCTTC.

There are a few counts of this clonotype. In DNA form, the CDR3 reads TGTGCCAGCAGTGAACAGGGGGCGCGCGCTGAAGCTTTCTTT. Translating gives CASSEQGARAEAFF. The chain uses TRBV2 and TRBJ1-1, with 8 bases matching TRBD1. The germline V gene has CDR1 SNHLY and CDR2 FYNNEI. The CDR3 totals 14 residues. With 2 bases clipped from V and 6 bases from J, the junction kept 5 bases outside the gene matches. The entire variable domain, with the rest obtained from reference TRBV2 and TRBJ1-1, is as follows: EPEVTQTPSHQVTQMGQEVILRCVPISNHLYFYWYRQILGQKVEFLVSFYNNEISEKSEIFDDQFSVERPDGSNFTLKIRSTKLEDSAMYFCASSEQGARAEAFFGQGTRLTVV.

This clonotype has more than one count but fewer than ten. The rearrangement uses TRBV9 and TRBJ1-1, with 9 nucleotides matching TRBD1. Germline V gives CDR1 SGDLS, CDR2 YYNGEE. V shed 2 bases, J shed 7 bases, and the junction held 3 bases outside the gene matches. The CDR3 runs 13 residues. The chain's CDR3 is CASSVGTGYEAFF. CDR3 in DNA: TGTGCCAGCAGCGTCGGGACAGGGTATGAAGCTTTCTTT.

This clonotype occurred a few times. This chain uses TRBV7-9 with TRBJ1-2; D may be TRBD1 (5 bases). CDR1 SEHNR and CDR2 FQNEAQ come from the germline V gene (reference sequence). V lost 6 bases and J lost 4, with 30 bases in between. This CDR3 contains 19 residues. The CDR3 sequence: CASRALQGTPPLLFYGYTF. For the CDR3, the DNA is TGTGCCAGCAGGGCGCTTCAGGGAACCCCACCGCTCTTATTCTATGGCTACACCTTC.

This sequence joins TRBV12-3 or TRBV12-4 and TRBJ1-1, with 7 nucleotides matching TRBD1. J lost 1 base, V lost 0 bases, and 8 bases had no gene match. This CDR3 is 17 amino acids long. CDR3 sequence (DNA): TGTGCCAGCAGTTTAGCGCAGGGGGTTGGGGGGAACACTGAAGCTTTCTTT. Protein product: CASSLAQGVGGNTEAFF.

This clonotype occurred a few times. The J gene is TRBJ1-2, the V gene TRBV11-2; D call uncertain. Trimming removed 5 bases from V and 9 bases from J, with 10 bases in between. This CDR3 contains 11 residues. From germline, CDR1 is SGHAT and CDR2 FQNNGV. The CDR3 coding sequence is TGTGCCAGCAGCACGGGCCCGCGCTACACCTTC. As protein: CASSTGPRYTF.

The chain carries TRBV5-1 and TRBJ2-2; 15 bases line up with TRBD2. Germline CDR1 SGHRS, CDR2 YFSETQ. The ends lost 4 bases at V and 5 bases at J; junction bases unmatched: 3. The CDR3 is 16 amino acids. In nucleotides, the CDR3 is TGCGCCAGCAGCGGGGGACTAGCGGGAGGAACCGGGGAGCTGTTTTTT. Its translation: CASSGGLAGGTGELFF.

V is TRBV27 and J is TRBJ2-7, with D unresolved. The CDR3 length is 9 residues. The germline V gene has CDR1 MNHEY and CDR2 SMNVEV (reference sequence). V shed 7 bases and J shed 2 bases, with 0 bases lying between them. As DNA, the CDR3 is TGTGCCAGCACCTACGAGCAGTACTTC. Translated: CASTYEQYF.

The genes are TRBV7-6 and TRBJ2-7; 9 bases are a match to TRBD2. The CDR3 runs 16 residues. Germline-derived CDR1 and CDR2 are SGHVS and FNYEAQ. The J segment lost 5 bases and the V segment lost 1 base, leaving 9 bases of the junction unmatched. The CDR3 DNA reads TGTGCCAGCAGCTTAGAACAAGCGGGAGGCGCCCACGAGCAGTACTTC. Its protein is CASSLEQAGGAHEQYF.

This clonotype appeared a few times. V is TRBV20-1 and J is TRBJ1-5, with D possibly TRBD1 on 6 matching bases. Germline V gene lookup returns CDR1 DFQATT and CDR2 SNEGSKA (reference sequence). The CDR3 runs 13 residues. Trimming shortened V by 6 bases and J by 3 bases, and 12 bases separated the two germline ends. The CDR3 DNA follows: TGCAGTGCACCCGACAGGTTCAATCAGCCCCAGCATTTT. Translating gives CSAPDRFNQPQHF.

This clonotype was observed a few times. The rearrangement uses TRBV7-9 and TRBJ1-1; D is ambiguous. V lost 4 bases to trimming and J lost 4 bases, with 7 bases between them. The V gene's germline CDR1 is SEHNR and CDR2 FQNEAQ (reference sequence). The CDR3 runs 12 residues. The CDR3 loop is CASSSASTEAFF. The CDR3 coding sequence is TGTGCCAGCAGCTCCGCCAGCACTGAAGCTTTCTTT.

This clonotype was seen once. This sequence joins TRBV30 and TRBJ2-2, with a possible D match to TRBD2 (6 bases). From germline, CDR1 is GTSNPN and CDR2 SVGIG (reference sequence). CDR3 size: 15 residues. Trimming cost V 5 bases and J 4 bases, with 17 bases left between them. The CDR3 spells CAWGGLRVPTGELFF. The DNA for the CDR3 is TGTGCCTGGGGGGGGTTACGGGTCCCCACCGGGGAGCTGTTTTTT. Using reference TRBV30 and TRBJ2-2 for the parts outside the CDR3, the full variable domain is SQTIHQWPATLVQPVGSPLSLECTVEGTSNPNLYWYRQAAGRGLQLLFYSVGIGQISSEVPQNLSASRPQDRQFILSSKKLLLSDSGFYLCAWGGLRVPTGELFFGEGSRLTVL.

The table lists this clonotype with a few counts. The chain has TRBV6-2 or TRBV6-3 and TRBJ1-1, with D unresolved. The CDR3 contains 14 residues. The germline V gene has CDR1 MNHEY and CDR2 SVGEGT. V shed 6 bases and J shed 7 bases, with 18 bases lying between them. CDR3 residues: CASSPTKAPDEAFF. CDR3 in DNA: TGTGCCAGCAGCCCCACAAAAGCCCCCGATGAAGCTTTCTTT.

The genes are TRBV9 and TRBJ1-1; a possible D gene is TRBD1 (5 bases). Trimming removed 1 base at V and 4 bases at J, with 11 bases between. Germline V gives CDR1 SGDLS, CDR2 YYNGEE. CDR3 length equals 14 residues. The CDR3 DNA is TGTGCCAGCAGCGTACACCAGGGAAGCACTGAAGCTTTCTTT. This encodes CASSVHQGSTEAFF.

Here the CDR3 DNA reads TGCGCCAGCAGCTTGGTGGTCCGGGGGGGACTCACCGGGGAGCTGTTTTTT. Translating it yields CASSLVVRGGLTGELFF. The rearrangement links TRBV5-1 to TRBJ2-2; 8 bases map to TRBD2. This CDR3 region has 17 residues. Germline loops: CDR1 SGHRS, CDR2 YFSETQ. Trimming removed 0 bases from V and 4 bases from J; junction bases left unmatched: 8.

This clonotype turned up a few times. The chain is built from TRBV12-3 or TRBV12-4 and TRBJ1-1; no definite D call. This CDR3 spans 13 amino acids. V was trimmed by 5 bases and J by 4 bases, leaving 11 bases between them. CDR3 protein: CASSPQYLTEAFF. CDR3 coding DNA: TGTGCCAGCAGTCCACAGTATCTCACTGAAGCTTTCTTT.